This TCR beta chain was recorded in a study of cytomegalovirus exposure and HLA in healthy donors (dated by TCRdb to about 2017). Turning to the overall study: A later analysis indicated that the roughly 130 validation repertoires were generated on the platform also employed for the 720 or so repertoires of the first cohort. The study was designed to test whether signatures of past pathogen exposure could be identified by cataloging public T cell receptors. To predict cytomegalovirus infection status, the study brought together high-throughput TCR immunosequencing, statistical association of individual TCRs with disease status, and machine learning. Along with the roughly 700-subject first cohort, a separate validation cohort of around 120 different subjects was used.

What the work shows at the level of the full study, not this receptor alone: It was suggested by the authors that the approach could potentially be generalized to other disease states and immunological phenotypes. While some public TCRs were present in many individuals, most TCR sequences turned up only very rarely across donors. All 120 or so repertoires were used to score co-occurrence in the validation cohort in a later analysis, because that analysis had no HLA typing for the cohort. Cytomegalovirus status was reported to be diagnosed by the classifier with high specificity and sensitivity in both the original and validation cohorts. In a later analysis, TCRs clustered in the first cohort were found to also tend to co-occur in the 120 or so validation repertoires, with over 90% of cluster scores above 0. In the study, around 160 TCR beta chains were listed as associated with cytomegalovirus. A few of the identified cytomegalovirus-associated TCR beta chains were confirmed in vitro to be specific for cytomegalovirus antigens.

The donors belonged to the validation cohort of around 130 subjects, which was separate from the roughly 670-subject first cohort. Of note for this clone: It has no known antigen specificity. Base qualities were left out, and no much larger clone turns up one base away.

Unmatched junction bases come to 15, with V trimmed by 8 bases and J by 0 bases. The CDR3 sequence holds 18 residues, the cysteine and phenylalanine included. Only the CDR3 DNA is retained, 54 bases long and in frame from the first base. CDR1 and CDR2 are read off the germline V gene (reference sequence) as MNHEY and SMNVEV. The method was the immunoSEQ multiplex PCR assay. Per the original workflow: A statistical classification framework was developed to diagnose cytomegalovirus status using the catalog of TCR beta chain sequences. This immuneACCESS table, as held by TCRdb, lists in-frame sequences with V and J called but not all clones. Of the missing ones, under half trace to an unresolved V gene in checked studies; the others have no known cause. The DNA was the basis for D and trimming; V, J and clone size are from that table. The sample table shows 150,000 to 200,000 clones, and around 80% are seen once. The ten largest clonotypes hold 10% to 15% of the sample.

This receptor was taken from a young woman in good health and CMV-seropositive. The rearranged chain carries TRBV27 and TRBJ1-5; 8 of the junction bases match TRBD1. The source material was PBMCs. The CDR3 region reads CASHAQGALRSSNQPQHF. The sequenced DNA: TGTGCCAGCCACGCCCAGGGGGCCCTACGATCTAGCAATCAGCCCCAGCATTTT.